This is a list of T cell receptor beta chains from one sample in a study of identical twins. MiXCR, applied by TCRdb to the 5' RACE reads, yields one record per CDR3 protein. The sample lists 700,000 to 950,000 distinct CDR3 sequences, around an eighth occurring once. These data were likewise used in another study, on yellow fever vaccine responses in identical twins.

Material for sequencing was PBMCs. The receptor set was obtained from a woman aged 18 to 35 in good health. Both conserved end residues are part of each CDR3. A D gene is named only where the DNA matches it firmly.

j_gene,d_gene,v_gene,CDR3aa
TRBJ2-5,NA,TRBV7-9,CASSLALTETQYF
TRBJ2-7,TRBD2,TRBV11-2,CASSPRLAGFSYEQYF
TRBJ2-2,NA,TRBV7-9,CASSTPRGGPNTGELFF
TRBJ2-4,NA,TRBV24-1,CATSDSGQTGNIQYF
TRBJ2-3,NA,TRBV20-1,CSTRSGFTDTQYF
TRBJ2-1,NA,TRBV12-3/TRBV12-4,CASSLAGSNNEQFF
TRBJ2-1,TRBD1,TRBV28,CASSLFPGTGKQFF
TRBJ2-1,TRBD2,TRBV10-3,CAISGLVGDGEQFF
TRBJ1-2,NA,TRBV6-1,CASKSGNYGYTF
TRBJ2-1,NA,TRBV2,CASSEWVVDEQFF
TRBJ1-1,NA,TRBV12-3/TRBV12-4,CASSPWTHGPLVNTEAFF
TRBJ2-7,NA,TRBV7-9,CASRGPRRSGDYEQYF
TRBJ2-3,TRBD2,TRBV28,CASSFPTTSGIADTQYF
TRBJ2-3,NA,TRBV20-1,CSANPSTDTQYF
TRBJ2-1,NA,TRBV15,CATCMDYNEQFF
TRBJ2-2,NA,TRBV5-1,CASSRDGDNTGELFF